This passage covers 10 T cell receptor beta chains from one sample sequenced in a study of a mutant IDH1 vaccine in newly diagnosed glioma listed by TCRdb under 2021. The time point tag for this specimen amounts to: week 35, safety follow-up. A 20-mer mutant IDH1 peptide at 300 micrograms in Montanide made up each vaccine dose, which was injected subcutaneously together with topical imiquimod. The library was built by means of the immunoSEQ multiplex PCR assay. The immuneACCESS repertoire file appears here via TCRdb, limited to in-frame rearrangements. These files lack a portion of the clones; in checked studies, under half of the deficit traces to unresolved V genes, and the cause of the others is not known. This sample holds tens of thousands of clones; about 82% were observed only once. The top ten clonotypes cover roughly 3.2% of the sample. Their cognate antigens are unknown. The source was PBMCs, collected from a glioma patient whose treatment included an IDH1 peptide vaccine. These receptors came from a man in his forties or fifties with glioma. Some clones in this sample may be carry-over from other donors' samples.

The chain links TRBV5-1 to TRBJ2-1, with TRBD1 matching 8 bases. The germline V gene has CDR1 SGHRS and CDR2 YFSETQ. This CDR3 spans 15 amino acids. Trimming cost V 4 bases and J 7 bases; bases outside gene matches: 10. CDR3 region: CASSGDRGTANEQFF. The CDR3 DNA sequence: TGCGCCAGCAGCGGCGACAGGGGAACGGCGAATGAGCAGTTCTTC.

V gene TRBV4-3 combines with J gene TRBJ1-4, with D unclear. CDR1 is LGHNA and CDR2 is YSLEER in the germline V gene. Deletions cut 4 bases from V and 2 bases from J, with 14 bases between. There are 16 residues in the CDR3. CDR3 residues: CASSPAASSTNEKLFF. Written as DNA, the CDR3 is TGCGCCAGCAGCCCGGCCGCCTCAAGCACTAATGAAAAACTGTTTTTT.

The table lists this clone with a few counts. The rearrangement links TRBV10-3 to TRBJ2-5, with TRBD1 identical over 7 bases. V was pared by 6 bases and J by 2 bases, with 9 bases of the junction left unmatched. In germline, CDR1 is ENHRY, CDR2 SYGVKD. CDR3 length: 15 amino acids. The CDR3 here is CAISSGQLLQETQYF. The DNA of the CDR3 is TGTGCCATCAGCTCGGGACAGCTCTTACAAGAGACCCAGTACTTC.

The chain is built from TRBV10-3 and TRBJ1-1, with no clear D. The CDR3 runs 13 residues. The V end lost 6 bases, the J end lost 4 bases, and 12 bases lay between the germline ends. The V gene's germline CDR1 is ENHRY and CDR2 SYGVKD. CDR3 residues: CAIRQEGGTEAFF. The CDR3, as DNA: TGTGCCATCAGGCAGGAGGGTGGCACTGAAGCTTTCTTT.

The chain employs TRBV7-2 and TRBJ2-1; D remains unclear. The CDR3 covers 15 residues. Germline CDR1 is SGHTA and CDR2 is FQGNSA. Trimming pared 2 bases from V and 0 bases from J, leaving 8 bases between. CDR3 nucleotide sequence: TGTGCCAGCAGCTTAATCCTGAGCTCCTACAATGAGCAGTTCTTC. Translated: CASSLILSSYNEQFF.

This clone has only one observation. This sequence joins TRBV10-3 and TRBJ1-1, with TRBD1 identical over 9 bases. This CDR3 is 17 amino acids long. The V gene end was trimmed by 6 bases and the J gene end by 1 base; junction bases not matched to a gene: 12. The V gene's germline CDR1 is ENHRY and CDR2 SYGVKD. The DNA for the CDR3 is TGTGCCATCAGACGGGAAACAGGGGGCAACGGGAACACTGAAGCTTTCTTT. Residues: CAIRRETGGNGNTEAFF.

The chain uses TRBV2 and TRBJ1-2, with a tentative D call TRBD1 (5 bases). The ends were cut back, 4 bases at V and 2 bases at J, with 8 bases in the middle. Germline V gene sequence: CDR1 SNHLY, CDR2 FYNNEI. The CDR3 has 13 amino acids. The CDR3 bases are TGTGCCAGCAGTGCTGCAGGGAACTATGGCTACACCTTC. It codes for CASSAAGNYGYTF.

This clone has just a few counts. In nucleotides, the CDR3 is TGTGCCTGGACCCTCCACTATGGCTACACCTTC. This sequence encodes CAWTLHYGYTF. The rearrangement joins TRBV30 to TRBJ1-2; no definite D call. V gave up 4 bases and J gave up 3 bases, with 6 bases separating them. The CDR3 has 11 residues. Germline V gives CDR1 GTSNPN, CDR2 SVGIG (reference sequence).

The chain employs TRBV7-6 and TRBJ1-4; D uncertain. Trimming stripped 5 bases from V and 10 bases from J, with 11 bases between. Germline values: CDR1 SGHVS, CDR2 FNYEAQ. The CDR3 extends over 12 amino acids. The chain's CDR3 is CASSRSRGKLFF. Written as DNA, the CDR3 is TGTGCCAGCAGCCGATCGCGAGGAAAACTGTTTTTT. Together with reference TRBV7-6 and TRBJ1-4, the CDR3 gives the full variable domain: GAGVSQSPRYKVTKRGQDVALRCDPISGHVSLYWYRQALGQGPEFLTYFNYEAQQDKSGLPNDRFSAERPEGSISTLTIQRTEQRDSAMYRCASSRSRGKLFFGSGTQLSVL.

The V call is TRBV29-1, the J call TRBJ2-3, with D perhaps matching TRBD2 (6 bases). The V end lost 0 bases, the J end lost 10 bases, and 26 bases lay between the germline ends. In germline, CDR1 is SQVTM, CDR2 ANQGSEA. The CDR3 is 17 residues long. The CDR3 protein is CSVEDIEAGSGKFAQYF. CDR3 coding DNA: TGCAGCGTTGAAGATATAGAGGCGGGATCTGGCAAGTTCGCGCAGTATTTT.